This T cell receptor (beta chain) was recovered during a study of blood T cell repertoires in COVID-19. Authors' data handling: Nucleated cell counts were estimated from reference gene primer amplification. Clones were sequenced by immunoSEQ multiplex PCR, and TCRdb holds only the in-frame ones, with some missing. V and J calls and clone size follow that table, whereas D and trimming were derived from the DNA. The table has 300,000 to 400,000 clones, roughly 87% seen once; the top ten hold roughly 1%. The CDR3 runs 17 residues. The origin of this receptor is a woman in her 30s who had recovered from COVID-19. The chain uses TRBV21-1 and TRBJ2-4; the table gives TRBD2 as D, unverified against the DNA. TRBV21-1 is a known pseudogene. Sequencing used PBMCs or T cells enriched from blood (not recorded which). CDR3 sequence (DNA): TGTGCCAGCGCGGGGGGTGGGGATGAAATAGCCAAAAACATTCAGTACTTC. It specifies CASAGGGDEIAKNIQYF.